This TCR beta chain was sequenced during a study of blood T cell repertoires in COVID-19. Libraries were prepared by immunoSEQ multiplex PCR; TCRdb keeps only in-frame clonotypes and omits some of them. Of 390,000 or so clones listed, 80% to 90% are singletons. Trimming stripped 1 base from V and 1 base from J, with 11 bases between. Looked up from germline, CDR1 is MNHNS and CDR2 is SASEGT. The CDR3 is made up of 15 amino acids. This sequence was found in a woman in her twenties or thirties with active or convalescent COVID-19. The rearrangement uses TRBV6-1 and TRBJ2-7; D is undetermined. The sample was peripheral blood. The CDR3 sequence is CASSEGLTESYEQYF. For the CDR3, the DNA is TGTGCCAGCAGTGAAGGGCTGACTGAGTCCTACGAGCAGTACTTC.